This T cell receptor beta chain originates from a study of cytomegalovirus exposure and HLA in healthy donors (dated by TCRdb to 2017 to 2019). Concerning the study at large: According to an earlier analysis of 587 of the donors, roughly 180 million T cells yielded over 90 million unique TCR beta sequences and roughly 280 Gb of sequence data. Approximately 300 gigabases of sequencing data and 70 million to 95 million unique TCR sequences made up an early release that covered around 640 HLA-typed donors. Of the 350 to 400 genotyped donors, approximately 83% fell in the genetic ancestry cluster associated with self-reported Caucasian donors. The aim of the study was to test whether cataloging public T cell receptors could identify signatures of past pathogen exposure. Using immunosequencing, the study profiled T cell repertoires from about 620 subjects and related those repertoires to cytomegalovirus serostatus. In addition to the first cohort of roughly 700 subjects, a separate validation cohort of 120 different subjects was used. To predict cytomegalovirus infection status, the study brought together high-throughput TCR immunosequencing, statistical association of individual TCRs with disease status, and machine learning. To study patterns of TCR occurrence, a later analysis re-analyzed previously published TCR beta repertoires from 666 donors and added high-resolution HLA genotyping. In the later analysis, no new phenotypic data were used to find candidate immune exposures; instead, reliance was placed on TCR beta sequences and their occurrence across donors. An earlier analysis of roughly 600 of the donors used high-throughput TCR beta sequencing to judge whether each TCR beta V gene segment behaved as functional or pseudogenic. Donor age, sex, ethnicity and CMV serostatus were collected together with the repertoire data. A later genetic analysis used genome-wide SNP genotypes for 398 of the 666 donors, treating that subset as a discovery cohort. Every discovery cohort repertoire had been produced on one sequencing platform. Both class I and class II loci were covered by HLA typing, at four-digit resolution. The number of typed donors differed by locus: about 629-630 for A, B, C, DRB1 and DQB1; 522 for DQA1; 600 to 610 for DPA1; and about 470 for DPB1. Because of strong linkage in the cohort, roughly five DR-DQ haplotypes were treated as single units for association and clustering. Among around 400 genotyped donors of the cohort, an average of approximately 230,000 unique TCR beta nucleotide sequences were sequenced per donor, around a sixth of them non-productive.

For CDR1 and CDR2, the germline V gene lists SGDLS and YYNGEE. From the cysteine up to the phenylalanine, the CDR3 has a length of 18 residues. The entry retains the CDR3 DNA only, 54 bases that are in frame from base 1. At the junction V is shortened by 1 base and J by 6 bases, with 22 bases in between. Concerning this clone: Its antigen remains unidentified. Within one base of it there is no much larger clone, and no base qualities were kept.

The paper's findings and limits, for the study overall: A further reported finding was that TCR beta sequences accurately predicted the HLA-A and HLA-B alleles for most subjects in the first cohort. An association between a missense DCLRE1C variant and V-gene and J-gene trimming of TCR beta chains was found in a later genetic analysis and replicated in an independent cohort. Most TCR sequences were seen in very few donors, while some public TCRs were found in many individuals. CMV serostatus was the only immune exposure information available for the cohort. Roughly uniform sequencing depth across donors was assumed in presence/absence analyses, although this assumption may not hold. In a later genetic analysis, fewer N-insertions in productive TCRs were reported among donors in an Asian-associated ancestry cluster than the 666-donor mean. A later analysis found that TCR association rates varied across HLA loci, with DRB1 alleles showing the most associated TCRs and HLA-C alleles the fewest. A later analysis found that HLA-associated TCR beta chains were more clonally expanded and had lower generation probabilities than equally common non-associated chains. The classifier was reported to diagnose cytomegalovirus status with high specificity and sensitivity in both the original and validation cohorts. The authors suggested that the approach could potentially be extended to other disease states and immunological phenotypes. Several of the top co-occurrence clusters appeared to be linked to parvovirus B19, influenza, CMV and Epstein-Barr virus, according to a later analysis. In the study, some 160 TCR beta chains were listed as associated with cytomegalovirus. A later analysis found that most CMV-associated TCR beta chains appeared HLA-restricted, with HLA associations seemingly driven largely by CMV exposure. Some IMGT-functional V segments, including TRBV6-2 and TRBV6-3, could not be told apart with the 87-base-pair reads, so those segments were excluded. Because some donors lacked HLA typing at each locus, the association tests relied only on the typed subset. In vitro tests confirmed that a few of the cytomegalovirus-associated TCR beta chains recognize cytomegalovirus antigens. A cluster of highly shared sequence variants was judged likely to represent a technical artifact of the sequencing pipeline. Only TCR beta chains were sequenced in this cohort, and the absence of alpha or paired-chain data limited detectable features. In a later analysis, around 15,000 TCR beta sequences were associated with specific HLA alleles at a false discovery rate of 0.05. Correlated functional status among segregating V segments might reflect linkage disequilibrium, but an unknown experimental factor could not be ruled out. Because counts were too low, about 18 rarely observed V segments, including chromosome 9 orphons, were excluded from the earlier analysis of a few hundred of the donors. Strong co-occurrence of HLA alleles, especially DR and DQ, made assigning TCR associations to individual alleles difficult. In an earlier analysis of around 600 of the donors, most TCR beta V segments appeared in productive rearrangements about 87% or about 30% of the time, broadly matching IMGT annotations.

The cohort consisted of some 670 healthy bone marrow donors. At the time of sampling, every cohort member was nominally healthy, though immune exposures that went unrecorded were likely present. The donor tested CMV seropositive, placing the donor among the roughly 300 seropositive members of the cohort. A peripheral blood sample was provided by each donor, and peripheral blood mononuclear cells were used for TCR beta sequencing. The Qiagen DNeasy Blood Extraction Kit was used to extract genomic DNA from the blood cell samples. The library was made by the immunoSEQ multiplex PCR assay. A mixture of 60 forward primers for TCR Vbeta segments and 13 reverse primers for TCR Jbeta segments was used in the multiplex PCR. The CDR3 region of rearranged TCR beta genes was amplified from genomic DNA by a multiplex PCR assay. On the Illumina HiSeq System, the amplified TCR beta libraries were sequenced as 87-base-pair reads. On the study's bioinformatics: A later analysis counted about 80 million unique TCR beta chains across the 550 to 750 repertoires, and roughly 9.9 million of these chains were shared by at least two donors. A nearest-neighbor algorithm error-corrected the raw reads and collapsed the reads into unique sequences, merging closely related sequences to remove PCR and sequencing errors. To assign V, D and J gene segments, CDR3 sequences were aligned to IMGT reference sequences. Each retained sequence needed at least a six-nucleotide match to both a V gene segment and a J gene segment. A rearrangement was called productive if the CDR3 had no stop codons and remained in frame with V and J, and every other rearrangement was called non-productive. CDR3 was defined according to IMGT convention as the region running from the second conserved V-encoded cysteine to the conserved J-encoded phenylalanine. The earlier analysis of 587 of the donors excluded sequences that lacked an unambiguous match to a single V gene segment. In an earlier analysis of 587 of the donors, a V segment was called functional when productive rearrangements were above 56.7%, and segregating when the standard deviation between donors exceeded 5%. A statistical classification framework was built to diagnose cytomegalovirus status from the catalog of TCR beta chain sequences. A later analysis assigned V and J genes by comparing TCR nucleotide sequences with IMGT/GENE-DB human TR gene sequences. The TCRdist pipeline was used in a later analysis to assign CDR3 sequences and most-parsimonious VDJ recombination scenarios. In a later analysis, each TCR beta chain was defined by its CDR3 amino acid sequence together with its V-gene family, and reads without a unique V-gene family were excluded. To address suspected cross-contamination and a sequencing artifact, a later analysis removed some 620 highly shared, low-generation-probability nucleotide sequences. In a later analysis, a clonal expansion index for each public chain was calculated from normalized within-repertoire ranks of inferred template counts. Generation probabilities in a later analysis came from a VDJ recombination model fitted to out-of-frame rearrangements, and those results were checked against IGoR. Hypergeometric tests were used in a later analysis to score TCR-TCR, TCR-HLA and TCR-CMV co-occurrence, with a repertoire-size bias correction applied to the TCR pairs. In a later analysis, false discovery rates were estimated by permuting HLA or CMV assignments 20 times. In a later analysis, co-occurring TCRs were grouped with DBSCAN, and TCRdist sequence similarity was added when clustering was performed within HLA-allele-positive subsets. Repertoires with fewer than 30,000 or more than 120,000 public chains were left out of co-occurrence clustering, as were about 5 repertoires with anomalous nucleotide sharing. TCRdb retrieved this table from immuneACCESS and kept in-frame rearrangements only. Not all clones are present; in checked studies, unresolved V genes account for under half, and no reason is known for the remainder. V, J and clone size derive from that table, while D and trimming were established from the DNA sequence. The table for this sample lists around 50,000 clones; around three quarters of them were counted only once. Together, the top ten hold more than 6.5% of the sample.

The chain is encoded by TRBV9 joined to TRBJ2-2; TRBD1 is perhaps the D gene, given 6 matching bases. The TCR originated in a man aged 25-40 years in good health and CMV-seropositive. The sample comprised PBMCs. The CDR3 region reads CASSVQPLAGVFPGELFF. The DNA is as follows: TGTGCCAGCAGCGTACAACCCCTCGCAGGGGTTTTCCCCGGGGAGCTGTTTTTT.